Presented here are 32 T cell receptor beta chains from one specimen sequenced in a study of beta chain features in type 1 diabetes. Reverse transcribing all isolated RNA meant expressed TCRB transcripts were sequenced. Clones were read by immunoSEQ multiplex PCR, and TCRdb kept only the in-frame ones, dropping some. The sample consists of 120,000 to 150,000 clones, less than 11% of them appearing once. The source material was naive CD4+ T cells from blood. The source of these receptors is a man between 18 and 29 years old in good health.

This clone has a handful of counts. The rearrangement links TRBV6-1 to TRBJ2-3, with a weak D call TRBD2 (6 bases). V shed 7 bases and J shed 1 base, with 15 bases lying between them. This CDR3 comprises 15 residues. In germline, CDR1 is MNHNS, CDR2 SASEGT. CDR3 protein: CASTRAGPRTDTQYF. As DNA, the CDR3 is TGTGCCAGCACCCGGGCGGGGCCTCGCACAGATACGCAGTATTTT.

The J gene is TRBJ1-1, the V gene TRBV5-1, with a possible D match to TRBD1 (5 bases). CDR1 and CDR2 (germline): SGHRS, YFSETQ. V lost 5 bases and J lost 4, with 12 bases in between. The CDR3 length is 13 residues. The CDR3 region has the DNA TGCGCCAGCAGTCGCGGGGCCGGCACTGAAGCTTTCTTT. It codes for CASSRGAGTEAFF. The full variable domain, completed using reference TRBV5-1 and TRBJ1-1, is KAGVTQTPRYLIKTRGQQVTLSCSPISGHRSVSWYQQTPGQGLQFLFEYFSETQRNKGNFPGRFSGRQFSNSRSEMNVSTLELGDSALYLCASSRGAGTEAFFGQGTRLTVV.

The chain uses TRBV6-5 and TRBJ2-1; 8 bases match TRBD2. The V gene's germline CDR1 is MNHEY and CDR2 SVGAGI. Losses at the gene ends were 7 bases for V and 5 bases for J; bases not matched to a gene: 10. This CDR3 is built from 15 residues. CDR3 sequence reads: CASNPRVAGHNEQFF. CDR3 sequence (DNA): TGTGCCAGCAACCCAAGGGTAGCGGGGCACAATGAGCAGTTCTTC.

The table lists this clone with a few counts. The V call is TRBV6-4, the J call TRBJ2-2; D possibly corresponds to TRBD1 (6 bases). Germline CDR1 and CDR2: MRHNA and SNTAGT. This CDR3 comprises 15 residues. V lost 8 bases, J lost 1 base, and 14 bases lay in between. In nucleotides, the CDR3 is TGTGCCAGCGGTTACCCGGGACAGAACACCGGGGAGCTGTTTTTT. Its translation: CASGYPGQNTGELFF.

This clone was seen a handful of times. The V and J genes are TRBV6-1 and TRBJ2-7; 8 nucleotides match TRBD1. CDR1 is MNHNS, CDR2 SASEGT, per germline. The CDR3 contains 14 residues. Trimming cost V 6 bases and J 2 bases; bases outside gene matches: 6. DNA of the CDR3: TGTGCCAGCAGAAGTAGGACAGGGACCTACGAGCAGTACTTC. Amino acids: CASRSRTGTYEQYF.

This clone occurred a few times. The CDR3 bases are TGCGCCAGCAGAACAGGGGGCTCCTCCTACGAGCAGTACTTC. It specifies CASRTGGSSYEQYF. The chain uses TRBV5-1 and TRBJ2-7, with 9 bases that match TRBD1. Losses at the gene ends were 5 bases for V and 0 bases for J; bases not matched to a gene: 3. The germline gives CDR1 SGHRS, CDR2 YFSETQ. This CDR3 spans 14 amino acids.

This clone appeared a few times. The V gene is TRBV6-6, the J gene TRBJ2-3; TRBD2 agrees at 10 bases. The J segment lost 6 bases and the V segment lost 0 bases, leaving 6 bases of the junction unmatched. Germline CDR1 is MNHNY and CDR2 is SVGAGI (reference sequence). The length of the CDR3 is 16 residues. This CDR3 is CASSYSGAGGKDTQYF. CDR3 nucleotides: TGTGCCAGCAGTTACTCGGGAGCGGGGGGGAAGGATACGCAGTATTTT.

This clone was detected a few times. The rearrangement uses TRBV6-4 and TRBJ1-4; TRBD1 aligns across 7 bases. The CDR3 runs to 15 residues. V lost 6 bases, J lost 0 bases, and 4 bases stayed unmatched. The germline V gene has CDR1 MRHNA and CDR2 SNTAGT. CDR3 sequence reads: CASRRTGSTNEKLFF. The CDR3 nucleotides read TGTGCCAGCAGACGGACAGGATCAACTAATGAAAAACTGTTTTTT.

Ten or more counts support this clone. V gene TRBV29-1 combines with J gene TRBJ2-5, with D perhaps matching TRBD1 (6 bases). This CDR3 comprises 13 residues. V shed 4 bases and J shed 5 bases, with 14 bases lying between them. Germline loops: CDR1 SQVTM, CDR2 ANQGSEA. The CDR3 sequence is CSVAARGGETQYF. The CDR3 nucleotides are TGCAGCGTTGCTGCCAGGGGCGGGGAGACCCAGTACTTC. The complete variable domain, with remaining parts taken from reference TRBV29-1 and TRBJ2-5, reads SAVISQKPSRDICQRGTSLTIQCQVDSQVTMMFWYRQQPGQSLTLIATANQGSEATYESGFVIDKFPISRPNLTFSTLTVSNMSPEDSSIYLCSVAARGGETQYFGPGTRLLVL.

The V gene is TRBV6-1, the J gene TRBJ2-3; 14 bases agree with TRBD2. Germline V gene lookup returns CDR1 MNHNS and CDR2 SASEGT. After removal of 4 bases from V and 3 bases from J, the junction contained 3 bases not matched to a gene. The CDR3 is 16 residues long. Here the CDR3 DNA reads TGTGCCAGCAGTGGGACTAGCGGGGGGAGGACAGATACGCAGTATTTT. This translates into CASSGTSGGRTDTQYF.

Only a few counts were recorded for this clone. The CDR3 sequence: CASSQEVAVRSYEQYF. In nucleotides, the CDR3 is TGCGCCAGCAGCCAAGAAGTGGCTGTACGCTCCTACGAGCAGTACTTC. The chain has TRBV4-1 and TRBJ2-7; unclear D gene. The CDR3 has 16 residues. From germline, CDR1 is MGHRA and CDR2 YSYEKL. Trimming took off 0 bases at V and 0 bases at J, with 12 bases between the two ends.

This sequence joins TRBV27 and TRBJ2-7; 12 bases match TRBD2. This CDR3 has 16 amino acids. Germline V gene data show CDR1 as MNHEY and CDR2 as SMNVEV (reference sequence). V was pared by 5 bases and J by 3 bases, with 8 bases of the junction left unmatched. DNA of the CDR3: TGTGCCAGCAGTGCGCAGACTAGCGGGGGCAACTACGAGCAGTACTTC. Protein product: CASSAQTSGGNYEQYF.

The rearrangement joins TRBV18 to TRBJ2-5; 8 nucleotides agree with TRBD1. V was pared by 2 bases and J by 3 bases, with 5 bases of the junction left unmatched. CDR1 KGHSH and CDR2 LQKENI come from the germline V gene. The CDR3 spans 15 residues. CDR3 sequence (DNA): TGTGCCAGCTCACCAATGGACAGGGTGGAAGAGACCCAGTACTTC. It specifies CASSPMDRVEETQYF.

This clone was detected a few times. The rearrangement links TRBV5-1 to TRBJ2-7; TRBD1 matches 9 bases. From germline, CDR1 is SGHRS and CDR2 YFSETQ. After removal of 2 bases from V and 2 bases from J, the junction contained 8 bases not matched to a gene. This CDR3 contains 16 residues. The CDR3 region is CASSLVGTGRTYEQYF. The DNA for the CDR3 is TGCGCCAGCAGCTTAGTCGGGACAGGGAGAACCTACGAGCAGTACTTC.

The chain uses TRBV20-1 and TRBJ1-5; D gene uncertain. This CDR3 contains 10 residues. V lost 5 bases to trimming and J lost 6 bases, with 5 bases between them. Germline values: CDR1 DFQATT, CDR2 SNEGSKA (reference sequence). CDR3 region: CSASGQPQHF. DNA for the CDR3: TGCAGTGCTTCAGGTCAGCCCCAGCATTTT.

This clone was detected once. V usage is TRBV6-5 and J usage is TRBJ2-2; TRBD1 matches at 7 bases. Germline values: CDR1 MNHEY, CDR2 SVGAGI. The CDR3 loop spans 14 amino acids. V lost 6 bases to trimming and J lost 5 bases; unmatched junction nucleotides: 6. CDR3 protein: CASSQGVWTGELFF. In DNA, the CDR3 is TGTGCCAGCAGCCAGGGGGTGTGGACCGGGGAGCTGTTTTTT.

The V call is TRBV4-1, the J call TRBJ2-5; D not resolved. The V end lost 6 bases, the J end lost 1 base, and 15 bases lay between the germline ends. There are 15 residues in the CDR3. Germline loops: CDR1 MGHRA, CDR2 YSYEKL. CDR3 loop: CASSHLGSSQETQYF. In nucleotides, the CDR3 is TGCGCCAGCAGTCACCTAGGCTCTTCCCAAGAGACCCAGTACTTC.

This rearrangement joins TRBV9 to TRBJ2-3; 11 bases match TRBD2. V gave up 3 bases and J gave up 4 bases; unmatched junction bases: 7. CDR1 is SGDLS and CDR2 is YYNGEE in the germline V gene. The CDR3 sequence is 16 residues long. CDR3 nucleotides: TGTGCCAGCAGCGCTTCGGGACTAGCGGCACCAGATACGCAGTATTTT. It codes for CASSASGLAAPDTQYF.

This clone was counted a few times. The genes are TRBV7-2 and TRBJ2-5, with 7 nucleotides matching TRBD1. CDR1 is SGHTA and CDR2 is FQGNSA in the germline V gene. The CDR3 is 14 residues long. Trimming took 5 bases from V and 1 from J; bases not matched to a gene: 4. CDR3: CASSKRQGQETQYF. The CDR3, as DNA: TGTGCCAGCAGCAAGAGACAGGGCCAAGAGACCCAGTACTTC.

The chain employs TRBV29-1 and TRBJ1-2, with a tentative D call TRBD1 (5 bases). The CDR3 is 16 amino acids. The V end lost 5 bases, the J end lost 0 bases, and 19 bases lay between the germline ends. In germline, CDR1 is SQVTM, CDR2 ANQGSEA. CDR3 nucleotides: TGCAGCGTTACAACCATTGGAGGGGCCACTAACTATGGCTACACCTTC. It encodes CSVTTIGGATNYGYTF. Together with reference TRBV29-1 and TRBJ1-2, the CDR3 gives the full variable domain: SAVISQKPSRDICQRGTSLTIQCQVDSQVTMMFWYRQQPGQSLTLIATANQGSEATYESGFVIDKFPISRPNLTFSTLTVSNMSPEDSSIYLCSVTTIGGATNYGYTFGSGTRLTVV.

The CDR3 protein is CASSSDRPQYF. The CDR3 DNA follows: TGTGCCAGCAGCTCGGACAGGCCGCAGTACTTC. The rearrangement joins TRBV7-9 to TRBJ2-7; 7 bases align to TRBD1. Trimming cost V 4 bases and J 9 bases; bases outside gene matches: 3. The CDR3 is made up of 11 amino acids. Germline-derived CDR1 and CDR2 are SEHNR and FQNEAQ (reference sequence).

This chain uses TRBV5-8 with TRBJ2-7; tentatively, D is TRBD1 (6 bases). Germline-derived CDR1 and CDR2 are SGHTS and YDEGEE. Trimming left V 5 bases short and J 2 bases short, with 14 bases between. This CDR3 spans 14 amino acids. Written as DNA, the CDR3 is TGTGCCAGCAGGATTCAACAGGGAGCCTACGAGCAGTACTTC. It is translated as CASRIQQGAYEQYF.

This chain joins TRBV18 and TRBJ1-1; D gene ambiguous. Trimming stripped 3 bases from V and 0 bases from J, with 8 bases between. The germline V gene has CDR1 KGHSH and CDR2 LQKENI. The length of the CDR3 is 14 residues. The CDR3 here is CASSPGSLNTEAFF. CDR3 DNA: TGTGCCAGCTCACCCGGGTCTCTGAACACTGAAGCTTTCTTT. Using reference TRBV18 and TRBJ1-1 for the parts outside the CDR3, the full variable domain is NAGVMQNPRHLVRRRGQEARLRCSPMKGHSHVYWYRQLPEEGLKFMVYLQKENIIDESGMPKERFSAEFPKEGPSILRIQQVVRGDSAAYFCASSPGSLNTEAFFGQGTRLTVV.

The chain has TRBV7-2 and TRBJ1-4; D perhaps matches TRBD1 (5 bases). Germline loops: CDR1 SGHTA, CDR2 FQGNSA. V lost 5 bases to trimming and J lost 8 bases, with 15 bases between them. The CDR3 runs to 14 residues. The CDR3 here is CASSPTGVGEKLFF. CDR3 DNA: TGTGCCAGCAGCCCAACGGGGGTGGGGGAAAAACTGTTTTTT. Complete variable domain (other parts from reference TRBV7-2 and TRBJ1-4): GAGVSQSPSNKVTEKGKDVELRCDPISGHTALYWYRQSLGQGLEFLIYFQGNSAPDKSGLPSDRFSAERTGGSVSTLTIQRTQQEDSAVYLCASSPTGVGEKLFFGSGTQLSVL.

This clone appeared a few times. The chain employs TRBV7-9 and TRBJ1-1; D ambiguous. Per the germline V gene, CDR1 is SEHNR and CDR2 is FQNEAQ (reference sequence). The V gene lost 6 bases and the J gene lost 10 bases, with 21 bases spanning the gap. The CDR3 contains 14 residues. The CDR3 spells CASRIDDRYSPAFF. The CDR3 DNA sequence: TGTGCCAGCAGAATCGATGATAGATACAGTCCAGCTTTCTTT.

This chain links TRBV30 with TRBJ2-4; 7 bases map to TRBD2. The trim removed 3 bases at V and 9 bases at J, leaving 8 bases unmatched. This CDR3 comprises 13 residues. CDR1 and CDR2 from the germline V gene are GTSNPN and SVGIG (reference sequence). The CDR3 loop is CAWRPGGLGIQYF. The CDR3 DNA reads TGTGCCTGGAGGCCGGGGGGACTCGGCATTCAGTACTTC.

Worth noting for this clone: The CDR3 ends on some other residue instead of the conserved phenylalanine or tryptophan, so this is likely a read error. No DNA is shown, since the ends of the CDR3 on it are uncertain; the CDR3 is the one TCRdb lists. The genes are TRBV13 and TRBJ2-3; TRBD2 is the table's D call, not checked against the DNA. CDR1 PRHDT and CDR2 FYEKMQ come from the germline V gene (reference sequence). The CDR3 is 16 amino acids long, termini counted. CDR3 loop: CASSLGTSGAHTTLGL.

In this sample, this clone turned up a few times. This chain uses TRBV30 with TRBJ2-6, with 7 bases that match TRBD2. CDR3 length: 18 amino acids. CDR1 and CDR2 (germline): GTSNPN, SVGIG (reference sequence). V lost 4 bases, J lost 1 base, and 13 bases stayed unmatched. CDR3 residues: CAWNRFRDGGSGANVLTF. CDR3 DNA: TGTGCCTGGAATCGATTCCGGGACGGGGGGTCTGGGGCCAACGTCCTGACTTTC.

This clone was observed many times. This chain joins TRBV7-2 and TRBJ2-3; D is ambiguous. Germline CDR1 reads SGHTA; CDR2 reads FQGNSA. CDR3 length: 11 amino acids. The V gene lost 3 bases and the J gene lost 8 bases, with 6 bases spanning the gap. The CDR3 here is CASSFESTQYF. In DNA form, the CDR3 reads TGTGCCAGCAGCTTTGAGTCTACGCAGTATTTT.

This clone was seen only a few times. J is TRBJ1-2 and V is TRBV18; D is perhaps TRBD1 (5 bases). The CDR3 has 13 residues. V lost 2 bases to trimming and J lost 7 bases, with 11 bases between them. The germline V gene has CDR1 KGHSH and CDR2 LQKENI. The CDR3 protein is CASSPTGERGYTF. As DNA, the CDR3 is TGTGCCAGCTCACCAACGGGGGAACGTGGCTACACCTTC. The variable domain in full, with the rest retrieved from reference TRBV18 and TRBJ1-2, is NAGVMQNPRHLVRRRGQEARLRCSPMKGHSHVYWYRQLPEEGLKFMVYLQKENIIDESGMPKERFSAEFPKEGPSILRIQQVVRGDSAAYFCASSPTGERGYTFGSGTRLTVV.

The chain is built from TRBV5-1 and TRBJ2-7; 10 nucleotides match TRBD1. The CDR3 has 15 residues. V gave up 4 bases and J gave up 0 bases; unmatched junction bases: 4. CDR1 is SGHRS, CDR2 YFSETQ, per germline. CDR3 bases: TGCGCCAGCAGCCAGGGACAGGGGCTCTCCTACGAGCAGTACTTC. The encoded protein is CASSQGQGLSYEQYF.

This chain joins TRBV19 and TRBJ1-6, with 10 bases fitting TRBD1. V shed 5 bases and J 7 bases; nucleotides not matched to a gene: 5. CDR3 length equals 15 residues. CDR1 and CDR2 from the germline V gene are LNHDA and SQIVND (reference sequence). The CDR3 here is CASSPSGQGNSPLHF. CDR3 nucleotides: TGTGCCAGTAGTCCTTCGGGACAGGGGAATTCACCCCTCCACTTT.